The 7 T cell receptor beta chains listed next were all sequenced from one sample in a study of tumor-infiltrating lymphocytes in primary liver carcinoma. The template, around 520 ng total RNA, yielded TCR beta cDNA made with a constant-region primer. Three nested multiplex PCR rounds of slightly modified ARM-PCR generated TCR beta libraries. Forward primers for TRBV1-TRBV30 and a C-beta reverse primer served the first two PCR rounds, at 10 cycles each. TCRdb independently ran MiXCR on the multiplex PCR reads; one entry per CDR3 protein. The data contain 330,000 or so distinct CDR3 sequences, approximately 65% of them singletons. The study extracted blood RNA from unsorted whole blood and also extracted germline DNA. Specimen: peripheral blood. These receptors all come from a middle-aged man with primary liver carcinoma and hepatitis B virus infection.

The chain links TRBV28 to TRBJ2-7; D not resolved. V lost 5 bases, J lost 2 bases, and 7 bases lay in between. CDR1 MDHEN and CDR2 SYDVKM come from the germline V gene. The CDR3 has 12 amino acids. CDR3 sequence reads: CASSPPAYEQYF. In nucleotides, the CDR3 is TGTGCCAGCAGTCCCCCAGCCTACGAGCAGTACTTC.

As concerns this clonotype: As the CDR3 is not closed by the conserved phenylalanine or tryptophan, this likely results from a read error. V usage is TRBV2 and J usage is TRBJ2-3; D perhaps matches TRBD2 (6 bases). The CDR3 sequence is 17 residues long. Germline loops: CDR1 SNHLY, CDR2 FYNNEI. The CDR3 coding sequence is TGTGCCAGAAGTGAGGGACTCGTGGGTAGGACCACAGATACGCAGTATGTT. Its translation is CARSEGLVGRTTDTQYV.

The chain links TRBV4-2 to TRBJ2-3; 8 positions match TRBD2. The CDR3 covers 15 residues. Germline values: CDR1 LGHNA, CDR2 YNFKEQ. V trimming: 1 base; J trimming: 4 bases; junction bases outside the gene matches: 4. In nucleotides, the CDR3 is TGTGCCAGCAGCCAAGTTAGCGGGACCGCAGATACGCAGTATTTT. It translates to CASSQVSGTADTQYF.

The rearrangement uses TRBV11-2 and TRBJ2-1; 8 bases map to TRBD2. The V segment lost 5 bases and the J segment 1 base; nucleotides outside the gene matches: 10. CDR1 is SGHAT and CDR2 is FQNNGV in the germline V gene. The CDR3 totals 17 residues. The CDR3 DNA reads TGTGCCAGCAGCCCTGGACTATCGGGAGGGTCCTACAATGAGCAGTTCTTC. The encoded protein is CASSPGLSGGSYNEQFF.

The chain recombines TRBV12-3 or TRBV12-4 with TRBJ2-7, with D unresolved. The length of the CDR3 is 12 residues. The chain's CDR3 is CVNSLIGREQYF. The CDR3 bases are TGTGTCAACAGTTTAATTGGGCGGGAGCAGTACTTC.

The chain combines TRBV2 with TRBJ1-6; D gene unclear. Germline CDR1 reads SNHLY; CDR2 reads FYNNEI. This CDR3 is 13 amino acids long. The V gene lost 8 bases and the J gene lost 9 bases, with 14 bases spanning the gap. This CDR3 is CASEVEKGSPLHF. The CDR3, as DNA: TGTGCCAGCGAGGTGGAAAAAGGTTCACCCCTCCACTTT. The variable domain in full, with the rest retrieved from reference TRBV2 and TRBJ1-6, is EPEVTQTPSHQVTQMGQEVILRCVPISNHLYFYWYRQILGQKVEFLVSFYNNEISEKSEIFDDQFSVERPDGSNFTLKIRSTKLEDSAMYFCASEVEKGSPLHFGNGTRLTVT.

This rearrangement joins TRBV6-2 or TRBV6-3 to TRBJ2-6; 8 bases fit TRBD1. The CDR3 is 16 amino acids. The V segment lost 8 bases and the J segment 2 bases; nucleotides outside the gene matches: 8. The V gene's germline CDR1 is MNHEY and CDR2 SVGEGT. The CDR3 sequence: CASGPDRGPGANVLTF. As DNA, the CDR3 is TGTGCCAGCGGACCCGACAGGGGCCCTGGGGCCAACGTCCTGACTTTC.